These T cell receptor beta chains were read from a single sample in a study of Ad26.COV2.S vaccination and SARS-CoV-2 variants. The assay was immunoSEQ multiplex PCR, and TCRdb's table has in-frame clones only and misses some. This sample has approximately 500,000 clones, with approximately 90% found just once. The input for sequencing was peripheral blood, taken in a trial of Ad26.COV2.S vaccine versus placebo. These receptors came from a person aged 18-65 years who received the Ad26.COV2.S COVID-19 vaccine or a placebo. Both conserved end residues are part of each CDR3. D genes are given only for firm matches. Clone size is stated in some rows and not others, as once, few, many or a class when expanded.

D gene | clone size | J gene | V gene | CDR3 DNA | CDR3 protein
TRBD2 | once | TRBJ2-3 | TRBV12-3/TRBV12-4 | TGTGCCAGCAGTTTAGTCGGAGCGGGAGTGGGGTATTTT | CASSLVGAGVGYF
- | few | TRBJ2-2 | TRBV27 | TGTGCCAGCACCTCAGGGTTGTACACCGGGGAGCTGTTTTTT | CASTSGLYTGELFF
- | - | TRBJ2-5 | TRBV28 | TGTGCCAGTGAGAGCCGGGACGGGATTTGGACCCAGTACTTC | CASESRDGIWTQYF
- | - | TRBJ2-7 | TRBV28 | TGTGCCAGCAGTTATTCCCGGGGGTACCACGAGCAGTACTTC | CASSYSRGYHEQYF
TRBD1 | - | TRBJ1-6 | TRBV6-4 | TGTGCCAGCAGCTCGGGACAGGGAAATTCACCCCTCCACTTT | CASSSGQGNSPLHF
- | once | TRBJ1-2 | TRBV19 | TGTGCCACCACTAGGGCCGATTTCGGGTATGGCTACACCTTC | CATTRADFGYGYTF
- | once | TRBJ2-7 | TRBV29-1 | TGCAGTGCCAAATACAGGAGTAGCTCCTACGAGCAGTACTTC | CSAKYRSSSYEQYF
- | - | TRBJ2-2 | TRBV19 | TGTGCCAGTAGTGGCCGGGGTCTAGATCCCGGGGAGCTGTTTTTT | CASSGRGLDPGELFF
- | once | TRBJ1-3 | TRBV7-2 | TGTGCCAGCAGCGCCCGGGCCAGCTCTGGAAACACCATATATTTT | CASSARASSGNTIYF
- | - | TRBJ2-5 | TRBV7-6 | TGTGCCAGCAGCTCGAGTGGACAGACGAAAGAGACCCAGTACTTC | CASSSSGQTKETQYF